This is a list of T cell receptor beta chains from one sample in a study of T cell repertoires in cytomegalovirus infection. TCRdb itself ran the reads through MiXCR, one entry per CDR3 protein. The table shows roughly 180,000 distinct CDR3 sequences, with about 15% occurring only once. The material sequenced was CD8+ T cells from PBMCs. These receptor sequences come from a human donor in good health (CMV status not recorded). Some clones in this sample may be carry-over from other donors' samples. Each CDR3 is given with its conserved first and last residue.

v_gene | CDR3aa
TRBV10-3 | CAISGQGRPYEQYF
TRBV7-2 | CASSFSTNYGYTF
TRBV20-1 | CSAQDRGGEKLFF
TRBV5-6 | CASSSGTPYEQFF
TRBV7-2 | CASSFPWGNTEAFF
TRBV7-2 | CASSLIPGGTDTQYF
TRBV7-9 | CASRTLTQGYEQYF
TRBV24-1 | CATSGLGNTEAFF
TRBV7-8 | CASSHGDSSYNSPLHF
TRBV11-2 | CASSLGSASTQYF
TRBV9 | CASSGGNHGHEQFF
TRBV7-9 | CASSPRGARPYEQYF
TRBV5-1 | CASSPGTGTGQPQHF
TRBV3-1 | CASSQGPSYNEQFF
TRBV7-9 | CASSGSGGTNTGELFF
TRBV20-1 | CSARDRLRYEQYF
TRBV7-2 | CASRQTYNEQFF
TRBV11-2 | CASSLGQITGYTF
TRBV29-1 | CSVELDNTEAFF
TRBV7-2 | CASSLGQYSNQPQHF
TRBV7-8 | CASSLHPGPPTDTQYF
TRBV6-2/TRBV6-3 | CASRASGSYNEQFF
TRBV28 | CASSFPGSAVIEQFF
TRBV4-3 | CASSQETWGLASLHF
TRBV28 | CASSQTGGIEETQYF
TRBV4-1 | CASSQATDLYEQYF
TRBV6-6 | CASSARTLSWGYTEAFF
TRBV28 | CASNRGPISSYEQYF
TRBV2 | CASSDLEQEGTGELFF
TRBV6-2/TRBV6-3 | CASSYVSSSYNEQFF
TRBV12-3/TRBV12-4 | CASSPGNRPEAFF
TRBV29-1 | CSVRDSYGYTF
TRBV5-6 | CASSYTTGTAYGYTF
TRBV12-3/TRBV12-4 | CASSLQRNQPQHF
TRBV6-5 | CASSYRLGTATEKLFF
TRBV7-8 | CASSPRRDQPQHF
TRBV5-5 | CASSLGGREPHNEQFF
TRBV6-2/TRBV6-3 | CASSYSLGANEQYF
TRBV28 | CASSLPGTYGYTF
TRBV4-3 | CASSQQLTTSGASSYEQYF
TRBV6-5 | CASTRPNTGELFF
TRBV20-1 | CSARDRYRVYTEAFF
TRBV4-1 | CASSQDSGQKNEQFF
TRBV29-1 | CSVDGGANTEAFF
TRBV7-2 | CASSPRAGEEQYF
TRBV7-9 | CASRTGTGGLSGNTIYF
TRBV6-5 | CDSTASSSGANVLTF
TRBV20-1 | CSARDTSHTEAFF
TRBV6-6 | CASSQTAEAFF
TRBV14 | CASSHQENYLWGYTF
TRBV19 | CATLSGGNQPQHF
TRBV5-4 | CASSLGGLVEDTQYF
TRBV28 | CASTGQNNQPQHF
TRBV4-3 | CASSQDHLAGDADTQYF